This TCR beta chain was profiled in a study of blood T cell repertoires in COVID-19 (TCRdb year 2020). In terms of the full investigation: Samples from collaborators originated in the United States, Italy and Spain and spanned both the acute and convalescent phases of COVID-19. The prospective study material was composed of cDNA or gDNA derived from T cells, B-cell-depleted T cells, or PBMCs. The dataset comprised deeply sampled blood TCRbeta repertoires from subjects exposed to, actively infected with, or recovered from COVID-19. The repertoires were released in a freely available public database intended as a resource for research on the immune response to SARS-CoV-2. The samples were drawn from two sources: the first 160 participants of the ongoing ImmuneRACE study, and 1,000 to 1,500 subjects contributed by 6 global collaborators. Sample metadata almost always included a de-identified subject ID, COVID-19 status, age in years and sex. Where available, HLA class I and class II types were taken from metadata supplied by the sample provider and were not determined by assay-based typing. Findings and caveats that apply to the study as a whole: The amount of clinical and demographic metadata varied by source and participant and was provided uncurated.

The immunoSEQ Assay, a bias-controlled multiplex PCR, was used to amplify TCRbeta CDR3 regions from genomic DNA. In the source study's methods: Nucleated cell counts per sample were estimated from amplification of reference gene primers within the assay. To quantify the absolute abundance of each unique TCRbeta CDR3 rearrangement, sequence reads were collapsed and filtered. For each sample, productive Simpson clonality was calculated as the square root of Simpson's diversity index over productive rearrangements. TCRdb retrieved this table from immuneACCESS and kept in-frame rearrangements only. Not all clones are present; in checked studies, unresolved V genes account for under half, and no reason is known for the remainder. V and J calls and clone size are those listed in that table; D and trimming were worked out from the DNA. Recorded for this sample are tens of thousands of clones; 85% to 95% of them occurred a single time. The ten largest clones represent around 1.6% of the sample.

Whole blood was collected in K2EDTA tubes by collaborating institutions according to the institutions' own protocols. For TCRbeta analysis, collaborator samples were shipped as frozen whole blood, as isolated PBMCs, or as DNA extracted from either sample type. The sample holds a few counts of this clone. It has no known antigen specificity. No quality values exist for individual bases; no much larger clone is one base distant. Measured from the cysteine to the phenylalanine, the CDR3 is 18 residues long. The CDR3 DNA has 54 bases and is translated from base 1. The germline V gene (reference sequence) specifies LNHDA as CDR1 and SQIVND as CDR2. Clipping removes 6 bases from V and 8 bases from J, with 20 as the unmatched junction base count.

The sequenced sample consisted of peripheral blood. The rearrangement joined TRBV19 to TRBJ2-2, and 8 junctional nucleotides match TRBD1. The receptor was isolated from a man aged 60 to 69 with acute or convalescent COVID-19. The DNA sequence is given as TGTGCCAGTAGCACCGCGCCCCGGGACAGGCCCGAACGGGGGGAGCTGTTTTTT. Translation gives CASSTAPRDRPERGELFF.